This is a list of T cell receptor beta chains from one sample in a study of CD8+ T cells in alopecia areata. Repertoires were generated with immunoSEQ multiplex PCR, while TCRdb's copy carries only in-frame clones and drops some. In the table there are 180,000 or so clones, 58% of which are singletons. The specimen comprised CD4+ T cells sorted from blood, sampled between weeks 55 and 65, from a patient treated with tofacitinib. All receptors derive from a human donor with alopecia areata. Both conserved end residues are part of each CDR3. A D gene is named only where the DNA matches it firmly. Size is omitted from some rows. Given values are once, few, many or a class for expanded clones.

d_call clone_size j_call v_call cdr3_nt cdr3_aa
TRBD1 - TRBJ1-1 TRBV18 TGTGCCAGCTCCCTGGACAGGTCCAACACTGAAGCTTTCTTT CASSLDRSNTEAFF
- - TRBJ2-4 TRBV23-1 TGCGCCAGCAGTAGAACCGGGGCCAGCCTAGCCAAAAACATTCAGTACTTC CASSRTGASLAKNIQYF
- few TRBJ1-2 TRBV29-1 TGCAGCGTTGAAGCGGGGTTCGACTATGGCTACACCTTC CSVEAGFDYGYTF
TRBD2 - TRBJ2-7 TRBV4-1 TGCGCCAGCAGCCAAACTACCAGCGGGGGTGATCTCTACGAGCAGTACTTC CASSQTTSGGDLYEQYF
- - TRBJ2-5 TRBV29-1 TGCAGCGTTGTAGTGCGAATACAAGAGACCCAGTACTTC CSVVVRIQETQYF
- few TRBJ2-3 TRBV7-9 TGTGCCAGCAGCGAGAGGCAGTCTAGCACAGATACGCAGTATTTT CASSERQSSTDTQYF
- - TRBJ1-4 TRBV30 TGTGCCTGGAGTGTGACACGGGAAAAACTGTTTTTT CAWSVTREKLFF
- once TRBJ1-1 TRBV7-9 TGTGCCAGCAGCTTAGATTTTATGAACACTGAAGCTTTCTTT CASSLDFMNTEAFF
TRBD1 once TRBJ1-2 TRBV6-1 TGTGCCAGCAGTGAAACCCAGGGGGTTTATTGGGGCTACACCTTC CASSETQGVYWGYTF
- few TRBJ1-5 TRBV28 TGTGCCAGCAGTTTATACGGGGCAAATGGGCCCCAGCATTTT CASSLYGANGPQHF
- - TRBJ1-1 TRBV29-1 TGCAGCGTTGAATCCAGGTTGAACACTGAAGCTTTCTTT CSVESRLNTEAFF
- - TRBJ2-7 TRBV2 TGTGCCAGCAGTGAAATTCCACAGGGTGTTGTCTACGAGCAGTACTTC CASSEIPQGVVYEQYF
- - TRBJ2-7 TRBV5-1 TGCGCCAGCAGCTTAGAGGTTCTCTCCTACGAGCAGTACTTC CASSLEVLSYEQYF
TRBD1 - TRBJ2-5 TRBV25-1 TGTGCCAACAGGGACCAACAGGGGCCGGGGGAGACCCAGTACTTC CANRDQQGPGETQYF
- few TRBJ2-3 TRBV6-6 TGTGCCAGCAGGACTCGGCATAACCCCACAGATACGCAGTATTTT CASRTRHNPTDTQYF
- few TRBJ2-7 TRBV29-1 TGCAGCGTTGGGGGCGAGTGGACCTACGAGCAGTACTTC CSVGGEWTYEQYF
- - TRBJ2-3 TRBV5-1 TGCGCCAGCAGAGGGGCCTCAGATACGCAGTATTTT CASRGASDTQYF
- - TRBJ1-5 TRBV15 TGTGCCACCAGCACCTCAGGAATTTGGGGATATCAGCCCCAGCATTTT CATSTSGIWGYQPQHF
- many TRBJ2-2 TRBV5-1 TGCGCCAGCAGCTTGTCTGGTGCGAACACCGGGGAGCTGTTTTTT CASSLSGANTGELFF
TRBD1 few TRBJ1-2 TRBV29-1 TGCAGCGTTGGCGAGGGACAGGGATCTCAAAACTATGGCTACACCTTC CSVGEGQGSQNYGYTF
- few TRBJ2-6 TRBV29-1 TGCAGCGGCTGGGAGGCCAACGTCCTGACTTTC CSGWEANVLTF
- few TRBJ2-3 TRBV9 TGTGCCAGCAGCGAGCCTTTAACAGATACGCAGTATTTT CASSEPLTDTQYF
- - TRBJ1-6 TRBV30 TGTGCCTGGAATTTCCCCCTCGCCCCGAATTCACCCCTCCACTTT CAWNFPLAPNSPLHF
- - TRBJ1-5 TRBV4-2 TGTGCCAGCAGCCAAGCGGAGTTGGTCGGCAATCAGCCCCAGCATTTT CASSQAELVGNQPQHF
- once TRBJ2-5 TRBV5-1 TGCGCCAGCAGCTTGGGACACCAGAAAGAGACCCAGTACTTC CASSLGHQKETQYF
TRBD1 - TRBJ2-5 TRBV15 TGTGCCACCAGCTCATACGGGACAGGGGAGTCGAAGGAGACCCAGTACTTC CATSSYGTGESKETQYF
TRBD1 few TRBJ2-2 TRBV9 TGTGCCAGCAGCGTACGAGGATTGGACAGGATGAACACCGGGGAGCTGTTTTTT CASSVRGLDRMNTGELFF
TRBD1 - TRBJ1-2 TRBV7-9 TGTGCCAGCAGCTTATTCAGGACAGGCTATGGCTACACCTTC CASSLFRTGYGYTF
- many TRBJ1-2 TRBV19 TGTGCCAGTAGTATACCAGGGGTCTATGGCTACACCTTC CASSIPGVYGYTF
- many TRBJ1-1 TRBV29-1 TGCAGCGTTGTACAGGGTTGGCAGACTGAAGCTTTCTTT CSVVQGWQTEAFF
- - TRBJ2-1 TRBV6-1 TGTGCCAGCAGTGAAGACGCAGGGCTTTACAATGAGCAGTTCTTC CASSEDAGLYNEQFF
- - TRBJ1-2 TRBV14 TGTGCCAGCAGCCAAGATAAGGGACGTACCTATGGCTACACCTTC CASSQDKGRTYGYTF
- - TRBJ2-5 TRBV5-1 TGCGCCAGCAGCGCCCAAGAGACCCAGTACTTC CASSAQETQYF
TRBD1 - TRBJ2-3 TRBV30 TGTGCCTGGAGAAGCAAGGGGGCCGCAGATACGCAGTATTTT CAWRSKGAADTQYF
- few TRBJ2-2 TRBV9 TGTGCCAGCAGCGTAGGGCACAGGGAGGCCGGGGAGCTGTTTTTT CASSVGHREAGELFF
- - TRBJ1-1 TRBV11-2 TGTGCCAGCCGCCTCGTGGGGACTGAAGCTTTCTTT CASRLVGTEAFF
- - TRBJ2-2 TRBV10-3 TGTGCCATCACCCCTACCCGGGGTCCGAACACCGGGGAGCTGTTTTTT CAITPTRGPNTGELFF
TRBD1 - TRBJ1-5 TRBV5-1 TGCGCCAGCAGCTTGACAGGGGGAGACCAGCCCCAGCATTTT CASSLTGGDQPQHF
TRBD1 - TRBJ1-2 TRBV27 TGTGCCAGCAGTCACCGGGACAGTACACCCTACACCTTC CASSHRDSTPYTF
TRBD2 once TRBJ2-7 TRBV7-2 TGTGCCAGCAGCTTGACTAGCGGGCGAAGCTCCTACGAGCAGTACTTC CASSLTSGRSSYEQYF
TRBD1 - TRBJ1-1 TRBV27 TGTGCCAGCACCCGGGGGGACAGGATGAACACTGAAGCTTTCTTT CASTRGDRMNTEAFF
- - TRBJ2-7 TRBV29-1 TGCAGCGTTGGAAACCCGGGACAAAGCTCCTATGAGCAGTACTTC CSVGNPGQSSYEQYF
TRBD2 few TRBJ2-6 TRBV2 TGTGCCTGCGGGAGCAGCCAAGGGGCCAACGTCCTGACTTTC CACGSSQGANVLTF
- - TRBJ1-1 TRBV4-2 TGTGCCAGCAGCCAACGGCTATCGAACACTGAAGCTTTCTTT CASSQRLSNTEAFF